The TCR beta chain under discussion was sequenced for a study of T cell repertoires in cytomegalovirus infection (dated by TCRdb to about 2019). For the study in its entirety: Recently identified HLA-C-restricted CMV epitopes, whose presentation resists viral immunomodulation, were targeted by peptide stimulations together with well-studied HLA-B-restricted epitopes. The HLA type of each donor mattered for the analysis, because public TCR beta signatures pointed to carriage of CMV infection along with the matching HLA type.

General findings and caveats noted by the study authors: Carriers of CMV infection plus the relevant HLA type were discriminated by the cumulative frequency of public TCR beta family members in the study cohort and in an independent 352-donor cohort. The ex vivo response was dominated by HLA-C-restricted CMV-specific TCR beta clonotypes, which also provided the single most frequent clonotype in two of eight donors.

The listed sequencing device is Illumina HiSeq 1500. Using fastp at Q25 and MiXCR, TCRdb reprocessed the public reads and kept productive beta chains. For every CDR3 protein sequence, its rows merge into one entry that carries the most common genes and DNA. Present in this sample are fewer than 1,000,000 distinct CDR3 sequences, around 32% of which were seen just once. 13% of the sample rests with the top ten. CDR1 is given as SNHLY and CDR2 as FYNNEI, both from the germline V gene. V is shortened by 3 bases, J by 2 bases, and the region joining them spans 14 bases. The CDR3, from cysteine to phenylalanine, totals 16 residues. CDR3 DNA only is kept here, 48 bases in frame from base 1. The meaning of the sample's treatment or condition label: in vitro stimulation with specific CMV peptide epitopes to enrich CMV-specific T cells. This clonotype occurred a few times. No antigen is known for it. It has no much larger one-base neighbor in the sample; base qualities were not kept.

The rearranged chain carries TRBV2 and TRBJ1-5, with the D gene call left open. Sequencing was performed on cultured CD8+ T cells from PBMCs, taken from culture after CMV antigen stimulation. This TCR was recovered from a human donor in good health (CMV status not recorded). Some clones in this sample may be carry-over from other donors' samples. At the DNA level, the sequence is TGTGCCAGCAGTGACGGTTGGGGTCGGGGCAATCAGCCCCAGCATTTT. It translates as CASSDGWGRGNQPQHF.